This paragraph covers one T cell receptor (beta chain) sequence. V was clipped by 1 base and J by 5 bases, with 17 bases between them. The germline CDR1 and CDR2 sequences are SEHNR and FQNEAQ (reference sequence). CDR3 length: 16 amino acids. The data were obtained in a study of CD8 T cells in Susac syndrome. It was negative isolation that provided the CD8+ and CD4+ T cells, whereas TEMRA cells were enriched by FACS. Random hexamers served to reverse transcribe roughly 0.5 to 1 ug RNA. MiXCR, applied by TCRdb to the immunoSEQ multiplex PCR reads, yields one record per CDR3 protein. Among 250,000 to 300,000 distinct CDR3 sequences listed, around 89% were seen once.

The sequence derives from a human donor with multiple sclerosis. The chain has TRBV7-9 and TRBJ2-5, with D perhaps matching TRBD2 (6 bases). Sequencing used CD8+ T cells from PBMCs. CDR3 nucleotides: TGTGCCAGCAGCTTAGGTCATCGGGGGTTTCGGGAGACCCAGTACTTC. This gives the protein CASSLGHRGFRETQYF.